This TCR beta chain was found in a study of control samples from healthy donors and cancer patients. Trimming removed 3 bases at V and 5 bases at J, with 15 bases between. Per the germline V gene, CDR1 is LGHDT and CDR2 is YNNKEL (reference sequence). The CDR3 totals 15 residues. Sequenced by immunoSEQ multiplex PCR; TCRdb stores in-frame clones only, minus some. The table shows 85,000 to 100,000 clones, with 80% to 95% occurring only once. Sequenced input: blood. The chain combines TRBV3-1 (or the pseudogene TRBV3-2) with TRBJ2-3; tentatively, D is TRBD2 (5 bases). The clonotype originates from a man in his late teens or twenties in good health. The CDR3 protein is CASSQLQTNLDTQYF. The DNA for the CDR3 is TGTGCCAGCAGCCAGCTCCAGACTAATCTAGATACGCAGTATTTT.